A single sample gave rise to the 19 T cell receptor beta chains below, sequenced in a study of Ad26.COV2.S vaccination and SARS-CoV-2 variants. Treatment noted: roughly 18 received Ad26.COV2.S at low or high dose, single or two shots; 5 received placebo; per-sample allocation not given. Collection of samples fell on day 63 after the first vaccine or placebo injection. Data came from immunoSEQ multiplex PCR; TCRdb stores just in-frame clones and leaves some out. The sample records about 320,000 clones, 85% being singletons. The sequencing here drew on peripheral blood, taken in a trial of Ad26.COV2.S vaccine versus placebo. Source of these receptors: a person aged 18-65 years who received the Ad26.COV2.S COVID-19 vaccine or a placebo.

The gene calls are TRBV14 and TRBJ1-1; D might be TRBD1 (6 bases). CDR3 length equals 15 residues. The V gene's germline CDR1 is SGHDN and CDR2 FVKESK. V shed 4 bases and J shed 1 base, with 13 bases lying between them. CDR3 sequence reads: CASSPVGGQNTEAFF. The DNA of the CDR3 is TGTGCCAGCAGCCCTGTGGGGGGGCAGAACACTGAAGCTTTCTTT.

The chain is built from TRBV9 and TRBJ2-7; 9 nucleotides align to TRBD2. The CDR3 totals 15 residues. Germline CDR1 and CDR2: SGDLS and YYNGEE. With 4 bases clipped from V and 3 bases from J, the junction kept 8 bases outside the gene matches. The CDR3 DNA follows: TGTGCCAGCAGCCCGACCGGGACTAGCAACTACGAGCAGTACTTC. Amino acid sequence: CASSPTGTSNYEQYF.

V and J are TRBV3-1 (or the pseudogene TRBV3-2) and TRBJ2-3; possibly TRBD2 for D (5 bases). Trimming cost V 4 bases and J 2 bases, with 16 bases left between them. The CDR3 has 16 amino acids. The germline CDR1 and CDR2 sequences are LGHDT and YNNKEL (reference sequence). CDR3 bases: TGTGCCAGCAGCCCCGGATTAGCGACAACCACAGATACGCAGTATTTT. This translates into CASSPGLATTTDTQYF.

The chain joins TRBV6-6 to TRBJ2-2; D ambiguous. This CDR3 comprises 12 residues. CDR1 is MNHNY and CDR2 is SVGAGI in the germline V gene (reference sequence). V lost 7 bases, J lost 3 bases, and 6 bases lay in between. The CDR3 region has the DNA TGTGCCAGCAAGCTAGACACCGGGGAGCTGTTTTTT. Residues: CASKLDTGELFF.

V and J are TRBV19 and TRBJ1-5; no definite D call. This CDR3 has 15 amino acids. Germline values: CDR1 LNHDA, CDR2 SQIVND (reference sequence). Trimming left V 3 bases short and J 7 bases short, with 16 bases between. CDR3 bases: TGTGCCAGTAGTATTTCGGCAGTTCGTGGCCAGCCCCAGCATTTT. It codes for CASSISAVRGQPQHF.

This clone turned up a few times. The J gene is TRBJ1-4, the V gene TRBV5-4, with TRBD1 as a possible D gene (6 bases). CDR1 is SGHNT and CDR2 is YYREEE in the germline V gene (reference sequence). This CDR3 region has 15 residues. Trimming took off 2 bases at V and 7 bases at J, with 15 bases between the two ends. Here the CDR3 DNA reads TGTGCCAGCAGCTTATCACAGGGTCGGAGTGAAAAACTGTTTTTT. This codes for CASSLSQGRSEKLFF.

The V gene is TRBV7-9, the J gene TRBJ2-2; perhaps TRBD1 as D (6 bases). V was pared by 0 bases and J by 6 bases, with 11 bases between. CDR1 and CDR2 (germline): SEHNR, FQNEAQ (reference sequence). The CDR3 has 15 residues. The CDR3 bases are TGTGCCAGCAGCTTAGCCGTACAGGGTGCCGGGGAGCTGTTTTTT. Its translation is CASSLAVQGAGELFF. Supplemented by reference TRBV7-9 and TRBJ2-2, the full variable domain reads DTGVSQNPRHKITKRGQNVTFRCDPISEHNRLYWYRQTLGQGPEFLTYFQNEAQLEKSRLLSDRFSAERPKGSFSTLEIQRTEQGDSAMYLCASSLAVQGAGELFFGEGSRLTVL.

The CDR3 protein is CASSDRVGNTEAFF. The CDR3 DNA reads TGTGCCAGCAGTGACAGGGTTGGGAACACTGAAGCTTTCTTT. The chain couples TRBV6-1 to TRBJ1-1, with D tentatively TRBD1 (5 bases). Germline CDR1 is MNHNS and CDR2 is SASEGT. Trimming took 3 bases from V and 1 from J, leaving 9 bases between them. The CDR3 covers 14 residues.

The V gene is TRBV24-1, the J gene TRBJ2-5; TRBD1 matches 7 bases. CDR1 and CDR2 (germline): KGHDR, SFDVKD. V lost 0 bases and J lost 3; bases outside the gene matches: 0. The CDR3 extends over 14 amino acids. The CDR3, as DNA: TGTGCCACCAGTGATTTGGACAGGGAAGAGACCCAGTACTTC. It yields the protein CATSDLDREETQYF.

This clone occurred once. V usage is TRBV11-3 and J usage is TRBJ2-7, with 7 nucleotides matching TRBD1. From germline, CDR1 is SGHNT and CDR2 YENEEA. Losses at the gene ends were 4 bases for V and 3 bases for J; bases not matched to a gene: 12. There are 16 residues in the CDR3. The CDR3 nucleotides read TGTGCCAGCAGCTCTTCGGGTAGGGGGCGGATCTACGAGCAGTACTTC. Encoded protein: CASSSSGRGRIYEQYF.

V and J are TRBV19 and TRBJ2-5; TRBD1 matches at 7 bases. CDR1 LNHDA and CDR2 SQIVND come from the germline V gene (reference sequence). After removal of 5 bases from V and 5 bases from J, the junction contained 8 bases not matched to a gene. The CDR3 runs to 14 residues. CDR3 residues: CASSLQGSLETQYF. DNA for the CDR3: TGTGCCAGTAGTTTACAGGGGAGTCTGGAGACCCAGTACTTC. Full variable domain (outside the CDR3, taken from reference TRBV19 and TRBJ2-5): DGGITQSPKYLFRKEGQNVTLSCEQNLNHDAMYWYRQDPGQGLRLIYYSQIVNDFQKGDIAEGYSVSREKKESFPLTVTSAQKNPTAFYLCASSLQGSLETQYFGPGTRLLVL.

This chain links TRBV7-9 with TRBJ2-7; D remains ambiguous. Looked up from germline, CDR1 is SEHNR and CDR2 is FQNEAQ (reference sequence). With 1 base removed from V and 2 bases from J, the gap between germline ends came to 6 bases. The CDR3 has 13 residues. The CDR3 DNA reads as TGTGCCAGCAGCTTAGGAGCTACCTACGAGCAGTACTTC. Translating gives CASSLGATYEQYF. The whole variable domain, filled in from reference TRBV7-9 and TRBJ2-7, reads DTGVSQNPRHKITKRGQNVTFRCDPISEHNRLYWYRQTLGQGPEFLTYFQNEAQLEKSRLLSDRFSAERPKGSFSTLEIQRTEQGDSAMYLCASSLGATYEQYFGPGTRLTVT.

The chain links TRBV6-5 to TRBJ1-2, with 8 bases aligning to TRBD1. CDR3 length equals 15 residues. V gave up 5 bases and J gave up 2 bases; unmatched junction bases: 7. The germline gives CDR1 MNHEY, CDR2 SVGAGI. Written as DNA, the CDR3 is TGTGCCAGCAGTCGGGGACAGGTTGGGAACTATGGCTACACCTTC. Translation gives CASSRGQVGNYGYTF.

The V call is TRBV3-1 (or the pseudogene TRBV3-2), the J call TRBJ2-5; 7 bases align to TRBD2. V lost 4 bases to trimming and J lost 4 bases; unmatched junction nucleotides: 12. CDR3 size: 16 residues. Germline V CDR1 and CDR2: LGHDT, YNNKEL (reference sequence). This CDR3 reads CASSPPASSGVETQYF. The CDR3 nucleotides read TGTGCCAGCAGCCCTCCTGCGTCCAGCGGGGTAGAGACCCAGTACTTC.

The chain is built from TRBV27 and TRBJ2-7; 9 bases are a match to TRBD1. CDR3 length: 13 amino acids. With 6 bases clipped from V and 5 bases from J, the junction kept 5 bases outside the gene matches. Germline V gene sequence: CDR1 MNHEY, CDR2 SMNVEV (reference sequence). This CDR3 is CASRGQGRDEQYF. The DNA for the CDR3 is TGTGCCAGCAGAGGACAGGGGAGAGACGAGCAGTACTTC.

This clone was detected only a few times. The chain joins TRBV5-1 to TRBJ2-6; D is undetermined. The CDR3 is 17 amino acids. From germline, CDR1 is SGHRS and CDR2 YFSETQ. Trimming stripped 3 bases from V and 0 bases from J, with 13 bases between. CDR3: CASSSRQYYSGANVLTF. The DNA for the CDR3 is TGCGCCAGCAGCTCTCGTCAGTATTACTCTGGGGCCAACGTCCTGACTTTC.

V gene TRBV24-1 combines with J gene TRBJ2-2; no definite D call. The germline V and J ends were trimmed by 7 bases and 8 bases, with 13 bases remaining between them. This CDR3 is 13 amino acids long. The germline CDR1 and CDR2 sequences are KGHDR and SFDVKD. The CDR3 DNA sequence: TGTGCCACCAGCGCGGACCCGGCGGGGGAGCTGTTTTTT. The encoded protein is CATSADPAGELFF.

V and J are TRBV13 and TRBJ2-7; weak D call: TRBD2 (7 bases). Per the germline V gene, CDR1 is PRHDT and CDR2 is FYEKMQ (reference sequence). V was clipped by 0 bases and J by 7 bases, with 37 bases between them. The CDR3 is 22 amino acids. The CDR3 loop reads CASSLGLLRFGGGSPGAGEQYF. CDR3 nucleotide sequence: TGTGCCAGCAGCTTAGGCCTGTTGAGGTTTGGCGGGGGCTCTCCTGGGGCTGGAGAGCAGTACTTC.

This clone was found once. The chain joins TRBV28 to TRBJ1-1; D uncertain. Germline V gives CDR1 MDHEN, CDR2 SYDVKM. This CDR3 has 15 amino acids. V lost 5 bases and J 0 bases, leaving 13 bases between the germline ends. The DNA for the CDR3 is TGTGCCAGCAGTCAGGCAGGCTACATGAACACTGAAGCTTTCTTT. It codes for CASSQAGYMNTEAFF.